This T cell receptor (beta chain) stems from a study of blood T cells in healthy people across ages. Study overall: T cells yielded about one barcoded beta molecule per two cells through template switching.

A second PCR, run for about 7 to 12 cycles, used a sample-barcoded 5' primer plus a J-beta primer mix. Each cDNA molecule, via a template-switch adaptor with 12 random nucleotides, was tagged. Using its own MiXCR run on the 5' RACE reads, TCRdb lists one record per CDR3 protein. The repertoire consists of approximately 940,000 distinct CDR3 sequences, with approximately 49% occurring once and the leading ten covering under 15%. Study-level results: A roughly linear fall in TCR beta diversity per million T cells was seen with increasing age.

Regarding this clonotype: The antigen is not known. This could be a read error, since a much larger clone is one nucleotide away.

This CDR3 contains 13 residues. Germline V gene data show CDR1 as MRHNA and CDR2 as SNTAGT. Trimming took off 0 bases at V and 4 bases at J, with 3 bases between the two ends. What was sequenced was blood. V usage is TRBV6-4 and J usage is TRBJ2-2, with D unclear. The origin of this receptor is a man younger than 40 in good health. The CDR3 reads CASSDSTTGELFF. The CDR3 nucleotides read TGTGCCAGCAGTGACTCGACCACCGGGGAGCTGTTTTTT.